This is a list of T cell receptor beta chains from one sample in a study of blood T cell repertoires in COVID-19. Sequencing used immunoSEQ multiplex PCR; TCRdb keeps in-frame clones, though not all of them. The sample gives fewer than 100,000 clones, 75% to 95% of which show up once; roughly 2% is in the top ten. Sequenced: peripheral blood. These receptors came from a woman in her forties or fifties in a cohort sampled during active COVID-19. Both conserved end residues are part of each CDR3. A D gene is named only where the DNA matches it firmly. The listing skips clone size in some rows; elsewhere it reads once, few, many or a size class.

J: TRBJ2-5
size: few
V: TRBV24-1
D: NA
DNA: TGTGCCACCAGCCAGGACAGTAGGGGGGAGACCCAGTACTTC
CDR3: CATSQDSRGETQYF

J: TRBJ2-2
size: NA
V: TRBV7-9
D: TRBD2
DNA: TGTGCCAGCAGCCCGAGGACTAGCGGGGGCCCAAACACCGGGGAGCTGTTTTTT
CDR3: CASSPRTSGGPNTGELFF

J: TRBJ2-1
size: once
V: TRBV29-1
D: TRBD2
DNA: TGCAGCATGACTAGCGGCCTCCCCTTAGGACGGAATGAGCAGTTCTTC
CDR3: CSMTSGLPLGRNEQFF

J: TRBJ2-1
size: NA
V: TRBV12-5
D: TRBD2
DNA: TGTGCTAGTGGTTTGCCCCAGCCTAGCGGCCCCTACAATGAGCAGTTCTTC
CDR3: CASGLPQPSGPYNEQFF

J: TRBJ1-1
size: NA
V: TRBV6-5
D: NA
DNA: TGTGCCAGCAGTTACTCCGAGGGCAGGAGGAACACTGAAGCTTTCTTT
CDR3: CASSYSEGRRNTEAFF

J: TRBJ2-2
size: NA
V: TRBV12-3/TRBV12-4
D: TRBD2
DNA: TGTGCCACGGGACTAGATAACACCGGGGAGCTGTTTTTT
CDR3: CATGLDNTGELFF

J: TRBJ2-7
size: once
V: TRBV6-6
D: NA
DNA: TGTGCCAGCAGTTATGCGCAGAACAGCTACGAGCAGTACTTC
CDR3: CASSYAQNSYEQYF

J: TRBJ1-1
size: NA
V: TRBV13
D: NA
DNA: TGTGCCAGCAGCTTAAGGCCCGGGGGAATGAACACTGAAGCTTTCTTT
CDR3: CASSLRPGGMNTEAFF

J: TRBJ1-5
size: NA
V: TRBV19
D: TRBD1
DNA: TGTGCCAGTAGAGGGGACAGGGGCAATCAGCCCCAGCATTTT
CDR3: CASRGDRGNQPQHF

J: TRBJ1-2
size: NA
V: TRBV5-5
D: NA
DNA: TGTGCCAGCAGCCCCGGACAGAGTCAAACCTTCTATGGCTACACCTTC
CDR3: CASSPGQSQTFYGYTF

J: TRBJ1-6
size: NA
V: TRBV7-6
D: NA
DNA: TGTGCCAGCAGCTTAGCGTCAGGGCTCTCCTATAATTCACCCCTCCACTTT
CDR3: CASSLASGLSYNSPLHF

J: TRBJ1-3
size: once
V: TRBV16
D: NA
DNA: TGTGCCAGCAGCCGGACAAGGGATTCTGGAAACACCATATATTTT
CDR3: CASSRTRDSGNTIYF

J: TRBJ1-1
size: NA
V: TRBV27
D: TRBD1
DNA: TGTGCCAGCAGTTTGTTTAAGGGGGCGCAGAAGACTGAAGCTTTCTTT
CDR3: CASSLFKGAQKTEAFF

J: TRBJ2-5
size: NA
V: TRBV29-1
D: TRBD2
DNA: TGCAGCGTTGCGACTAGCGGGGGGGGTGGAACCCAGTACTTC
CDR3: CSVATSGGGGTQYF

J: TRBJ1-5
size: NA
V: TRBV10-3
D: NA
DNA: TGTGCCATCAGTGGGCACACGACAGATCAGCCCCAGCATTTT
CDR3: CAISGHTTDQPQHF

J: TRBJ2-3
size: NA
V: TRBV5-5
D: TRBD1
DNA: TGTGCCAGCAGCTTGCTACGCACAGGGGGCACAGATACGCAGTATTTT
CDR3: CASSLLRTGGTDTQYF